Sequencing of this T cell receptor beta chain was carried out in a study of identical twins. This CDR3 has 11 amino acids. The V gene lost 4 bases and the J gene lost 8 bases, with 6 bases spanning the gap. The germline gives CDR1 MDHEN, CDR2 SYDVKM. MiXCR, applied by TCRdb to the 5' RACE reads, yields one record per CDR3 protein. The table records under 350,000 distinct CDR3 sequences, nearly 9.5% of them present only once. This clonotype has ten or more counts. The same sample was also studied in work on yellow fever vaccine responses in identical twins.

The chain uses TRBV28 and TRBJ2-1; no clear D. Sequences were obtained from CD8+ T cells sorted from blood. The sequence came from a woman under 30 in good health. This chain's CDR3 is CASSSQDEQFF. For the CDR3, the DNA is TGTGCCAGCAGTTCTCAAGATGAGCAGTTCTTC.